This entry describes one T cell receptor (beta chain). Measured with immunoSEQ multiplex PCR; TCRdb has only the in-frame clones, and not every one. Among roughly 1,000,000 clones listed, 75% to 80% were seen once. The split of CD4+ cells yielded CD45RA+ naive and CD45RA-negative memory subsets. CDR1 is SNHLY and CDR2 is FYNNEI in the germline V gene. The CDR3 runs 15 residues. V shed 4 bases, J shed 5 bases, and the junction held 7 bases outside the gene matches. The data derive from a study of shared clonotypes between healthy human individuals. Across the whole study: The people who gave samples were a couple of women and a few men aged 18 to 49.

The genes are TRBV2 and TRBJ1-5, with TRBD1 identical over 8 bases. This receptor was taken from a man between 18 and 29 years old in good health. Some clones in this sample may be carry-over from other donors' samples. The material sequenced was memory CD4+ T cells from PBMCs. Subset indicated: CD45RA-negative fraction. This chain's CDR3 is CASSARDRKYQPQHF. The CDR3 DNA reads as TGTGCCAGCAGTGCCCGGGACAGGAAATATCAGCCCCAGCATTTT.